The 31 T cell receptor beta chains below were found in one sample sequenced in a study of blood T cell repertoires in COVID-19. TCRdb's copy holds only in-frame clones and misses some; the assay was immunoSEQ multiplex PCR. Of 75,000 to 90,000 clones listed, roughly 86% are singletons. Material for sequencing was peripheral blood. The receptors were gathered from a man at least 80 years old with active or convalescent COVID-19.

V usage is TRBV19 and J usage is TRBJ1-1; TRBD1 might be the D (5 bases). Germline lookup yields CDR1 LNHDA and CDR2 SQIVND (reference sequence). The CDR3 covers 16 residues. V lost 6 bases, J lost 3 bases, and 20 bases lay in between. CDR3 sequence: CASRAWTRGFDTEAFF. CDR3 DNA: TGTGCCAGTAGGGCATGGACAAGGGGTTTTGACACTGAAGCTTTCTTT.

The rearrangement uses TRBV6-5 and TRBJ2-1; 8 bases fit TRBD2. Germline loops: CDR1 MNHEY, CDR2 SVGAGI. The CDR3 contains 16 residues. J lost 5 bases, V lost 2 bases, and 8 bases had no gene match. The CDR3: CASSYVSASGHNEQFF. CDR3 DNA: TGTGCCAGCAGTTACGTTTCGGCTAGCGGGCACAATGAGCAGTTCTTC.

This clone came up a few times. This chain uses TRBV28 with TRBJ2-2; D is perhaps TRBD1 (6 bases). This CDR3 comprises 14 residues. Germline loops: CDR1 MDHEN, CDR2 SYDVKM. V dropped 11 bases and J dropped 4 bases, with 17 bases sitting between them. The CDR3 DNA follows: TGTGCCGGCAATGGGGGCGGTGGCACCGGGGAGCTGTTTTTT. Protein product: CAGNGGGGTGELFF.

The rearrangement joins TRBV5-1 to TRBJ2-2, with 7 positions matching TRBD1. The V and J ends lost 4 bases and 5 bases, in that order; junction bases with no gene match: 8. Germline lookup yields CDR1 SGHRS and CDR2 YFSETQ. This CDR3 contains 15 residues. The CDR3 spells CASSIGQAETGELFF. In nucleotides, the CDR3 is TGCGCCAGCAGCATCGGACAGGCGGAGACCGGGGAGCTGTTTTTT.

J is TRBJ1-6 and V is TRBV21-1; TRBD1 is the table's D call, not checked against the DNA. TRBV21-1 is given as a pseudogene. The CDR3 sequence is 11 residues long. The CDR3 DNA reads as TGTGCCAGCACCTGGACAGCACCCCTCCACTTT. As protein: CASTWTAPLHF.

The genes are TRBV5-1 and TRBJ2-1; tentatively, D is TRBD1 (6 bases). Germline V lookup: CDR1 SGHRS, CDR2 YFSETQ. This CDR3 is built from 15 residues. Trimming took off 4 bases at V and 8 bases at J, with 19 bases between the two ends. CDR3 sequence reads: CASSRNRETDHEQFF. In DNA form, the CDR3 reads TGCGCCAGCAGCAGGAACAGGGAAACGGACCATGAGCAGTTCTTC.

V and J are TRBV4-1 and TRBJ2-2, with D tentatively TRBD2 (8 bases). The CDR3 runs to 17 residues. In germline, CDR1 is MGHRA, CDR2 YSYEKL. V lost 2 bases and J 1 base, leaving 14 bases between the germline ends. The CDR3 spells CASSQHSGTENTGELFF. The DNA for the CDR3 is TGCGCCAGCAGCCAACATAGCGGGACAGAGAACACCGGGGAGCTGTTTTTT.

The CDR3: CASSLRMTGYNSPLHF. The CDR3 DNA follows: TGTGCCAGCAGCCTCAGGATGACAGGCTATAATTCACCCCTCCACTTT. The chain uses TRBV7-2 and TRBJ1-6; the D gene is possibly TRBD1 (6 bases). The CDR3 spans 16 residues. Germline V gene lookup returns CDR1 SGHTA and CDR2 FQGNSA. V lost 5 bases and J lost 3, with 14 bases in between.

This rearrangement joins TRBV19 to TRBJ1-4; 7 nucleotides agree with TRBD1. Germline CDR1 and CDR2: LNHDA and SQIVND (reference sequence). The CDR3 is 15 amino acids. V gave up 5 bases and J gave up 4 bases; unmatched junction bases: 7. CDR3 loop: CASSLPTGINEKLFF. The CDR3 bases are TGTGCCAGTAGTCTACCGACAGGGATTAATGAAAAACTGTTTTTT.

This clone has just one count. V usage is TRBV11-2 and J usage is TRBJ1-4; 8 bases agree with TRBD1. Germline CDR1 is SGHAT and CDR2 is FQNNGV. Trimming cost V 4 bases and J 7 bases; bases outside gene matches: 5. The CDR3 sequence is 14 residues long. The CDR3 DNA follows: TGTGCCAGCAGCTCGGACAGGGAGGGTGAAAAACTGTTTTTT. This codes for CASSSDREGEKLFF.

The CDR3 reads CASSYMLGSNSNQPQHF. DNA of the CDR3: TGTGCCAGCAGTTATATGTTAGGGAGTAATAGCAATCAGCCCCAGCATTTT. The chain recombines TRBV6-9 with TRBJ1-5; D gene uncertain. This CDR3 has 17 residues. V gave up 2 bases and J gave up 0 bases, with 14 bases separating them. The germline V gene encodes CDR1 MNHGY and CDR2 SVAAGI.

The chain uses TRBV24-1 and TRBJ2-6; D might be TRBD1 (6 bases). This CDR3 region has 17 residues. CDR1 and CDR2 from the germline V gene are KGHDR and SFDVKD. Trimming removed 4 bases at V and 0 bases at J, with 12 bases between. CDR3 nucleotides: TGTGCCACCAGTGAGACGACAGGAGACTCTGGGGCCAACGTCCTGACTTTC. Its protein product is CATSETTGDSGANVLTF.

The sample holds one count of this clone. CDR3 nucleotides: TGTGCCAGCTCAACCTACAGGACAGGGGTTGAGCAGTACGTC. This encodes CASSTYRTGVEQYV. The chain carries TRBV18 and TRBJ2-7; 9 bases match TRBD1. This CDR3 has 14 residues. The germline gives CDR1 KGHSH, CDR2 LQKENI. V was pared by 5 bases and J by 7 bases, with 9 bases of the junction left unmatched.

The chain links TRBV19 to TRBJ2-5; 7 nucleotides agree with TRBD1. The V and J ends lost 9 bases and 4 bases, in that order; junction bases with no gene match: 8. The CDR3 has 13 residues. Germline assignment: CDR1 LNHDA and CDR2 SQIVND (reference sequence). CDR3 sequence: CASHGPGGETQYF. CDR3 sequence (DNA): TGTGCCAGCCATGGACCAGGGGGAGAGACCCAGTACTTC.

The chain has TRBV7-8 and TRBJ1-3; the match to TRBD1 covers 9 bases. The V gene's germline CDR1 is SGHVS and CDR2 FQNEAQ. The CDR3 is 16 amino acids. Trimming at V came to 5 bases and at J to 0 bases, leaving 5 bases not matched to a gene. DNA of the CDR3: TGTGCCAGCAGCCTCCCGGGACAGGGCTCTGGAAACACCATATATTTT. Translating gives CASSLPGQGSGNTIYF.

The V and J genes are TRBV12-3 or TRBV12-4 and TRBJ1-1; D not certain. The CDR3 length is 13 residues. V lost 3 bases, J lost 7 bases, and 12 bases lay in between. This CDR3 is CASSFPGRGEAFF. DNA of the CDR3: TGTGCCAGCAGTTTTCCTGGACGGGGTGAAGCTTTCTTT.

V and J are TRBV2 and TRBJ1-4; D is undetermined. Trimming left V 8 bases short and J 8 bases short, with 12 bases between. This CDR3 contains 12 residues. Germline CDR1 reads SNHLY; CDR2 reads FYNNEI. In nucleotides, the CDR3 is TGTGCCAGCGGACTGACGCCAGAAAAACTGTTTTTT. Encoded protein: CASGLTPEKLFF.

The chain is built from TRBV19 and TRBJ1-1; D is possibly TRBD1 (6 bases). Germline lookup yields CDR1 LNHDA and CDR2 SQIVND (reference sequence). V lost 10 bases and J 0 bases, leaving 21 bases between the germline ends. CDR3 length equals 16 residues. The CDR3 coding sequence is TGTGCCACTTCAGGGGCGAGAACCAAAATGAACACTGAAGCTTTCTTT. It codes for CATSGARTKMNTEAFF.

Concerning this clone itself: The identical CDR3 is also encoded by other nucleotide sequences in the sample. The chain recombines TRBV15 with TRBJ2-3; a weak D match, TRBD2 (5 bases). Germline CDR1 and CDR2: LNHNV and YYDKDF (reference sequence). The CDR3 loop spans 17 amino acids. V gave up 3 bases and J gave up 0 bases, with 16 bases separating them. The DNA of the CDR3 is TGTGCCACCAGCAGGGACTCCGATGTCGCTAGCACAGATACGCAGTATTTT. It translates to CATSRDSDVASTDTQYF.

The chain joins TRBV5-8 to TRBJ2-1, with 12 bases that match TRBD2. The V and J ends lost 0 bases and 9 bases, in that order; junction bases with no gene match: 4. From germline, CDR1 is SGHTS and CDR2 YDEGEE. The CDR3 has 15 residues. The CDR3 nucleotides read TGTGCCAGCAGCTTGGGGACTAGCGGGGATAGTGAGCAGTTCTTC. Translation gives CASSLGTSGDSEQFF.

The chain uses TRBV7-9 and TRBJ2-3; 12 nucleotides line up with TRBD2. V lost 4 bases to trimming and J lost 2 bases; unmatched junction nucleotides: 4. The CDR3 is 16 residues long. Germline CDR1 is SEHNR and CDR2 is FQNEAQ (reference sequence). CDR3 protein: CASSYGLAGPTDTQYF. The DNA of the CDR3 is TGTGCCAGCAGCTACGGACTAGCGGGGCCCACAGATACGCAGTATTTT. The entire variable domain, with the rest obtained from reference TRBV7-9 and TRBJ2-3, is as follows: DTGVSQNPRHKITKRGQNVTFRCDPISEHNRLYWYRQTLGQGPEFLTYFQNEAQLEKSRLLSDRFSAERPKGSFSTLEIQRTEQGDSAMYLCASSYGLAGPTDTQYFGPGTRLTVL.

The chain uses TRBV6-5 and TRBJ2-7, with TRBD2 as a possible D gene (5 bases). The length of the CDR3 is 14 residues. Deletions cut 6 bases from V and 6 bases from J, with 18 bases between. Germline V CDR1 and CDR2: MNHEY, SVGAGI. CDR3 sequence (DNA): TGTGCCAGCAGCCCGCGAGGGAACTGGCTCGAGCAGTACGTC. It yields the protein CASSPRGNWLEQYV.

The gene calls are TRBV3-1 (or the pseudogene TRBV3-2) and TRBJ2-1, with 7 bases lining up with TRBD1. This CDR3 spans 15 amino acids. Germline V CDR1 and CDR2: LGHDT, YNNKEL (reference sequence). V lost 3 bases and J lost 2; bases outside the gene matches: 4. This CDR3 is CASSQPGGPYNEQFF. As DNA, the CDR3 is TGTGCCAGCAGCCAGCCAGGGGGACCCTACAATGAGCAGTTCTTC.

The chain is built from TRBV19 and TRBJ1-4, with D perhaps matching TRBD1 (6 bases). Germline V CDR1 and CDR2: LNHDA, SQIVND (reference sequence). The CDR3 runs to 15 residues. Between the trimmed V and J ends, which lost 7 bases and 0 bases, there was a span of 12 bases. The CDR3 region is CASKGVEATNEKLFF. The DNA of the CDR3 is TGTGCCAGTAAGGGGGTGGAAGCAACTAATGAAAAACTGTTTTTT.

The chain has TRBV5-3 and TRBJ2-7; D is uncertain. TRBV5-3 is known as an ORF, though its function is uncertain. This CDR3 has 16 amino acids. Trimming left V 0 bases short and J 3 bases short, with 16 bases between. This chain's CDR3 is CARSLGAATWHYEQYV. The CDR3 nucleotides are TGTGCCAGAAGCTTGGGGGCCGCTACCTGGCACTACGAGCAGTACGTC.

As DNA, the CDR3 is TGTGCCAGCAGCTTGAGTGCGTTCAATGAGCAGTTCTTC. Its protein product is CASSLSAFNEQFF. The genes are TRBV5-5 and TRBJ2-1; D remains ambiguous. Germline lookup yields CDR1 SGHKS and CDR2 YYEKEE (reference sequence). V gave up 1 base and J gave up 6 bases, with 8 bases separating them. The length of the CDR3 is 13 residues.

This chain connects TRBV7-2 to TRBJ2-2; maybe TRBD1 (6 bases). This CDR3 contains 17 residues. In germline, CDR1 is SGHTA, CDR2 FQGNSA. Trimming removed 8 bases from V and 0 bases from J, with 19 bases in between. CDR3: CASRKLGGAANTGELFF. The DNA for the CDR3 is TGTGCCAGCCGCAAACTTGGGGGCGCCGCGAACACCGGGGAGCTGTTTTTT.

The CDR3 DNA reads TGTGCCAGTAGTATGACAGGGGGCTTTCAGCCCCAGCATTTT. Translated: CASSMTGGFQPQHF. The chain carries TRBV19 and TRBJ1-5; 10 bases agree with TRBD1. Germline CDR1 reads LNHDA; CDR2 reads SQIVND (reference sequence). With 3 bases clipped from V and 6 bases from J, the junction kept 2 bases outside the gene matches. The CDR3 is 14 amino acids. The entire variable domain, with the rest obtained from reference TRBV19 and TRBJ1-5, is as follows: DGGITQSPKYLFRKEGQNVTLSCEQNLNHDAMYWYRQDPGQGLRLIYYSQIVNDFQKGDIAEGYSVSREKKESFPLTVTSAQKNPTAFYLCASSMTGGFQPQHFGDGTRLSIL.

The chain recombines TRBV9 with TRBJ1-5; no clear D. From germline, CDR1 is SGDLS and CDR2 YYNGEE. CDR3 size: 17 residues. Trimming removed 0 bases from V and 3 bases from J, with 16 bases in between. The CDR3 protein is CASSVAAGVNLNQPQHF. CDR3 DNA sequence: TGTGCCAGCAGCGTAGCGGCGGGAGTCAACCTCAATCAGCCCCAGCATTTT.

This rearrangement joins TRBV5-6 to TRBJ2-7, with a weak D call TRBD1 (5 bases). Germline lookup yields CDR1 SGHDT and CDR2 YYEEEE. V was shortened by 4 bases and J by 0 bases, with 14 bases between the two germline ends. This CDR3 comprises 15 residues. CDR3 residues: CASSRWGTSSYEQYV. The CDR3, as DNA: TGTGCCAGCAGCCGGTGGGGCACGAGCTCCTACGAGCAGTACGTC.

CDR3 nucleotide sequence: TGTGCCAGTACCGGGACAGTTGCTAACTATGGCTACACCTTC. Amino acids: CASTGTVANYGYTF. The rearrangement joins TRBV19 to TRBJ1-2, with 7 bases matching TRBD1. From germline, CDR1 is LNHDA and CDR2 SQIVND (reference sequence). This CDR3 region has 14 residues. The trim removed 7 bases at V and 0 bases at J, leaving 5 bases unmatched. Using reference TRBV19 and TRBJ1-2 for the parts outside the CDR3, the full variable domain is DGGITQSPKYLFRKEGQNVTLSCEQNLNHDAMYWYRQDPGQGLRLIYYSQIVNDFQKGDIAEGYSVSREKKESFPLTVTSAQKNPTAFYLCASTGTVANYGYTFGSGTRLTVV.